This T cell receptor beta chain was documented in a study of CD8 T cells in Susac syndrome. Definite or probable Susac syndrome was diagnosed using recently defined diagnostic criteria. TEMRA cells were enriched by FACS, while CD8+ and CD4+ T cells were obtained through a negative isolation that was performed magnetically. Random hexamers primed reverse transcription of 0.5 to 1 ug RNA. The method of amplification for TCR beta CDR3 was immunoSEQ multiplex PCR, covering 54 Vbeta and 13 Jbeta. In TCRdb, the immunoSEQ multiplex PCR reads were re-called with MiXCR into one record per CDR3 protein. Among some 210,000 distinct CDR3 sequences listed, approximately 94% were seen once. The germline CDR1 and CDR2 sequences are LGHNA and YSLEER. The CDR3 is 14 amino acids. V lost 3 bases, J lost 4 bases, and 12 bases lay in between.

The chain recombines TRBV4-3 with TRBJ1-2; D gene uncertain. The sample comprised CD4+ T cells from PBMCs. The TCR originated in a human donor with Susac syndrome. The CDR3 reads CASSQRAVSYGYTF. The CDR3 bases are TGCGCCAGCAGCCAGAGAGCGGTTAGCTATGGCTACACCTTC.